One TCR beta chain is described in this entry. Its antigen is as yet unknown. Germline CDR1 reads SEHNR; CDR2 reads FQNEAQ (reference sequence). Trimming shortened V by 1 base and J by 7 bases, and 7 bases separated the two germline ends. The CDR3 extends over 13 amino acids. These data come from a study of neoadjuvant nivolumab and ipilimumab in lung cancer. Method: immunoSEQ multiplex PCR; TCRdb's copy keeps in-frame clones and lacks some. This repertoire shows some 18,000 clones, more than 65% found once; its top ten account for roughly 7.1%. Whole-study results and caveats: From pretherapy to surgery, tumor richness and clonality rose with dual therapy. TCR richness and clonality were higher in tumors than adjacent uninvolved lung.

This sequence originates from an adult with non-small cell lung cancer. Source: tumor tissue, taken after neoadjuvant nivolumab, alone or with ipilimumab, at or shortly before surgery. V gene TRBV7-9 combines with J gene TRBJ2-2, with D maybe TRBD1 (5 bases). The CDR3 region is CASSLDRFGELFF. CDR3 DNA sequence: TGTGCCAGCAGCTTAGACAGGTTCGGGGAGCTGTTTTTT.